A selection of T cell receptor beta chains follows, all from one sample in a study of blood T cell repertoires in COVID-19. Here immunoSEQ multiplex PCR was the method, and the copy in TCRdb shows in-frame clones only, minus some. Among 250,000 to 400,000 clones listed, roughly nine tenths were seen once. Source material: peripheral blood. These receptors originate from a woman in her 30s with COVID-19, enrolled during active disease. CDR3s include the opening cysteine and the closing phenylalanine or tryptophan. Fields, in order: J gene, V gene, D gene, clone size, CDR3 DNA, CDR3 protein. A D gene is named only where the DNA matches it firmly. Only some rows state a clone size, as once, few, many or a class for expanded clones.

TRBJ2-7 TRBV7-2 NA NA TGTGCCAGCAGCCTGGGGGGAAGCTCCCTCTACGAGCAGTACTTC CASSLGGSSLYEQYF
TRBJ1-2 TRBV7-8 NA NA TGTGCCAGCAGCCCGGACGAGGGTGGCTACACCTTC CASSPDEGGYTF
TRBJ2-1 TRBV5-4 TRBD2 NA TGTGCCAGCAGCATTCTACTAGCGCCGAGCTCCTACAATGAGCAGTTCTTC CASSILLAPSSYNEQFF
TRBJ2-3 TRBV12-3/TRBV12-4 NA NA TGTGCCAGCAGTCCAGGAGATACGCAGTATTTT CASSPGDTQYF
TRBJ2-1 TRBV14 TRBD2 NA TGTGCCAGCAAAGGCCCGGGACTAGCTGGGTATGAGCAGTTCTTC CASKGPGLAGYEQFF
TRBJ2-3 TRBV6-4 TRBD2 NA TGTGCCAGCAGCGCTTTAACTAGCGGGAGGACAGATACGCAGTATTTT CASSALTSGRTDTQYF
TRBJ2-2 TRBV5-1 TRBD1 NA TGCGCCAGCAGCTTGGGGGACAGGGGACCCACCGGGGAGCTGTTTTTT CASSLGDRGPTGELFF
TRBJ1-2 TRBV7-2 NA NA TGTGCCAGCAGGCCTACAGGGAACTATGGCTACACCTTC CASRPTGNYGYTF
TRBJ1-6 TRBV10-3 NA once TGTGCCATCAGTGAGTCGTCAGGGGAATCTTATAATTCACCCCTCCACTTT CAISESSGESYNSPLHF
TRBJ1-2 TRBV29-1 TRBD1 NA TGCAGCGTAGAATACACTCGGGGACAGGCCCCCTATGGCTACACCTTC CSVEYTRGQAPYGYTF
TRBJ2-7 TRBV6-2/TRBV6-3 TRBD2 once TGTGCCAGCAGTTCCCACCGGGACTACCCCTACGAGCAGTACTTC CASSSHRDYPYEQYF
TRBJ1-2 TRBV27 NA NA TGTGCCAGCCGAGCTTCTCCGGGACATAACTATGGCTACACCTTC CASRASPGHNYGYTF
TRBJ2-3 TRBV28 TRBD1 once TGTGCCAGCAGTTCGGGCGAGGACAGGGTAACAGATACGCAGTATTTT CASSSGEDRVTDTQYF
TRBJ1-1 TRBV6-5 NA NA TGTGCCAGCATCGACACCGGGACAATGAACACTGAAGCTTTCTTT CASIDTGTMNTEAFF
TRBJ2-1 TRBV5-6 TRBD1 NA TGTGCCAGCAGCCCGGACAGGAGGAACAATGAGCAGTTCTTC CASSPDRRNNEQFF
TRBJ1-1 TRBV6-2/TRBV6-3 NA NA TGTGCCAGCAGTTGGAGCGGTCCGAACACTGAAGCTTTCTTT CASSWSGPNTEAFF
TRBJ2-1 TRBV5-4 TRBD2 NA TGTGCCAGCAGCGACGTAGCGGGAGAGGCGGATGAGCAGTTCTTC CASSDVAGEADEQFF
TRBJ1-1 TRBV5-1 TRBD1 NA TGCGCCAGCAGGAAGGACAGGGAGAACACTGAAGCTTTCTTT CASRKDRENTEAFF
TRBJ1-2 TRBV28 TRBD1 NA TGTGCCAGCAGTTTATTAGGGACAGGGGAGAACTATGGCTACACCTTC CASSLLGTGENYGYTF
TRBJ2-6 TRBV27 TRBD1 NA TGTGCCAGCAGTTTGCCAGGGGGCCCTCCTGGGGCCAACGTCCTGACTTTC CASSLPGGPPGANVLTF
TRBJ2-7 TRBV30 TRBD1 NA TGTGCCTGGAGTTCGCAGGGGGTGGGGCAGTACTTC CAWSSQGVGQYF
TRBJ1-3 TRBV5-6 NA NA TGTGCCAGCAGCTTATCTCTCCGGGGCTCTGGAAACACCATATATTTT CASSLSLRGSGNTIYF